The next 24 T cell receptor beta chains were all read from a single sample in a study of early T cells in non-severe SARS-CoV-2 infection. TCRdb re-called the 5' RACE reads through MiXCR, storing one row per CDR3 protein. The profile shows about 38,000 distinct CDR3 sequences, about 4.5% of them singletons. The sequenced sample was whole blood. These receptors were obtained from an adult who was a healthcare worker with PCR-confirmed SARS-CoV-2 infection or an uninfected control (not recorded which).

This clonotype came up many times. V usage is TRBV6-1 and J usage is TRBJ1-6; a possible D gene is TRBD1 (5 bases). Per germline, CDR1 MNHNS and CDR2 SASEGT. The CDR3 covers 13 residues. Between the trimmed V and J ends, which lost 8 bases and 0 bases, there was a span of 5 bases. CDR3 sequence: CASDSSYNSPLHF. The CDR3, as DNA: TGTGCCAGCGACAGCTCCTATAATTCACCCCTCCACTTT.

This clonotype has a count of ten or more. The chain uses TRBV9 and TRBJ1-1, with D unresolved. Trimming removed 0 bases at V and 2 bases at J, with 8 bases between. Per the germline V gene, CDR1 is SGDLS and CDR2 is YYNGEE. The CDR3 totals 14 residues. The CDR3 loop is CASSVEQFNTEAFF. The CDR3 DNA follows: TGTGCCAGCAGCGTAGAACAGTTTAACACTGAAGCTTTCTTT. The whole variable domain, filled in from reference TRBV9 and TRBJ1-1, reads DSGVTQTPKHLITATGQRVTLRCSPRSGDLSVYWYQQSLDQGLQFLIQYYNGEERAKGNILERFSAQQFPDLHSELNLSSLELGDSALYFCASSVEQFNTEAFFGQGTRLTVV.

In this sample, this clonotype turned up many times. The rearrangement links TRBV5-4 to TRBJ1-1; tentatively, D is TRBD1 (6 bases). Germline assignment: CDR1 SGHNT and CDR2 YYREEE (reference sequence). Deletions cut 4 bases from V and 4 bases from J, with 17 bases between. CDR3 length: 15 amino acids. CDR3 coding DNA: TGTGCCAGCAGCCCGAAGCAGGGGCTCGGCACTGAAGCTTTCTTT. Translating gives CASSPKQGLGTEAFF.

This clonotype has a count of ten or more. The V call is TRBV7-2, the J call TRBJ1-1, with 7 bases lining up with TRBD1. After removal of 0 bases from V and 10 bases from J, the junction contained 20 bases not matched to a gene. The CDR3 consists of 18 residues. CDR1 SGHTA and CDR2 FQGNSA come from the germline V gene. The CDR3 DNA reads as TGTGCCAGCAGCTTAGCCCCCCCCCGGACAGGTTCCATTCCGGGAGCTTTCTTT. Its translation: CASSLAPPRTGSIPGAFF. The variable domain in full, completed from reference TRBV7-2 and TRBJ1-1, reads GAGVSQSPSNKVTEKGKDVELRCDPISGHTALYWYRQSLGQGLEFLIYFQGNSAPDKSGLPSDRFSAERTGGSVSTLTIQRTQQEDSAVYLCASSLAPPRTGSIPGAFFGQGTRLTVV.

In this sample, this clonotype turned up many times. The chain carries TRBV20-1 and TRBJ2-2; D is uncertain. The CDR3 consists of 13 residues. Trimming left V 6 bases short and J 4 bases short, with 12 bases between. In germline, CDR1 is DFQATT, CDR2 SNEGSKA (reference sequence). The CDR3 is CSAEPRATGELFF. Written as DNA, the CDR3 is TGCAGTGCCGAACCAAGGGCCACCGGGGAGCTGTTTTTT.

There are a few counts of this clonotype. V and J are TRBV12-5 and TRBJ2-3, with 15 bases fitting TRBD2. The CDR3 covers 18 residues. Germline trimming cut 6 bases from V and 2 bases from J; bases unmatched to any gene: 9. The V gene's germline CDR1 is LGHNT and CDR2 FRNRAP. CDR3 sequence (DNA): TGTGCTAGTGGACCCGGGACTAGCGGGGGGTCCTACACAGATACGCAGTATTTT. The encoded protein is CASGPGTSGGSYTDTQYF.

Comments on this clonotype: At one boundary the junction diverges from the germline segment, which might be a read error. The chain uses TRBV7-9 and TRBJ1-1; a weak D match, TRBD1 (5 bases). CDR3 length equals 15 residues. Germline CDR1 is SEHNR and CDR2 is FQNEAQ (reference sequence). This CDR3 is CASSLFDWGNPEAFF. CDR3 nucleotide sequence: TGTGCCAGCAGCTTATTCGACTGGGGGAACCCTGAAGCTTTCTTT.

In this sample, this clonotype turned up many times. J is TRBJ1-4 and V is TRBV7-9; D may be TRBD1 (5 bases). This CDR3 is built from 13 residues. V was pared by 7 bases and J by 8 bases, with 14 bases between. CDR1 is SEHNR and CDR2 is FQNEAQ in the germline V gene (reference sequence). CDR3 sequence: CASMGPPREKLFF. CDR3 sequence (DNA): TGTGCCAGCATGGGACCACCGCGGGAAAAACTGTTTTTT.

The chain links TRBV6-5 to TRBJ2-1; D is ambiguous. The length of the CDR3 is 13 residues. CDR1 is MNHEY and CDR2 is SVGAGI in the germline V gene. V lost 6 bases and J lost 5, with 11 bases in between. Written as DNA, the CDR3 is TGTGCCAGCAGCTCATTTCGGGACAATGAGCAGTTCTTC. Translating gives CASSSFRDNEQFF.

This clonotype was counted only a few times. The J gene is TRBJ2-7, the V gene TRBV5-1; the D call may be TRBD1 or TRBD2 (5 bases each). The CDR3 has 15 residues. Germline V gene lookup returns CDR1 SGHRS and CDR2 YFSETQ. Deletions cut 2 bases from V and 2 bases from J, with 14 bases between. CDR3 loop: CASSFGQGAAYEQYF. The CDR3 region has the DNA TGCGCCAGCAGCTTTGGGCAGGGAGCCGCCTACGAGCAGTACTTC.

This clonotype was seen only a few times. The rearrangement joins TRBV9 to TRBJ1-2; D remains unclear. Deletions cut 4 bases from V and 10 bases from J, with 17 bases between. The CDR3 length is 13 residues. Germline V gene lookup returns CDR1 SGDLS and CDR2 YYNGEE. The CDR3, as DNA: TGTGCCAGCAGCCCCATGACCCCCCCTTACTACACCTTC. Translating gives CASSPMTPPYYTF.

This clonotype has just a few counts. The chain is built from TRBV5-1 and TRBJ2-7; D not resolved. This CDR3 is built from 14 residues. Germline CDR1 SGHRS, CDR2 YFSETQ. V was pared by 0 bases and J by 5 bases, with 12 bases between. CDR3 nucleotide sequence: TGCGCCAGCAGCTTGGCACACCAAAGGGACGAGCAGTACTTC. The encoded protein is CASSLAHQRDEQYF.

This chain joins TRBV20-1 and TRBJ2-3; 7 bases match TRBD2. CDR1 and CDR2 from the germline V gene are DFQATT and SNEGSKA (reference sequence). Unmatched junction bases numbered 4, after V lost 5 bases and J lost 8 bases. This CDR3 region has 11 residues. The CDR3 DNA reads TGCAGTGCTGGCACGGGGGGTACGCAGTATTTT. This codes for CSAGTGGTQYF.

The gene calls are TRBV4-2 and TRBJ2-7; D is ambiguous. Germline V lookup: CDR1 LGHNA, CDR2 YNFKEQ. This CDR3 region has 13 residues. V was pared by 0 bases and J by 9 bases, with 12 bases between. CDR3 amino acids: CASSQDLSLGQYF. CDR3 coding DNA: TGTGCCAGCAGCCAAGATCTGAGCTTAGGGCAGTACTTC.

Many counts were recorded for this clonotype. The chain uses TRBV19 and TRBJ2-2, with TRBD1 as a possible D gene (7 bases). The CDR3 sequence is 15 residues long. Trimming removed 5 bases from V and 4 bases from J, with 14 bases in between. Germline CDR1 reads LNHDA; CDR2 reads SQIVND (reference sequence). The CDR3 DNA reads as TGTGCCAGTAGTGGGGGGACAGCCCTCACCGGGGAGCTGTTTTTT. The encoded protein is CASSGGTALTGELFF.

This clonotype was observed many times. The chain links TRBV6-5 to TRBJ1-2, with D perhaps TRBD1 (5 bases). This CDR3 comprises 12 residues. V was trimmed by 8 bases and J by 6 bases, leaving 13 bases between them. Germline CDR1 and CDR2: MNHEY and SVGAGI. The CDR3 protein is CASGTQGHGYTF. The CDR3 region has the DNA TGTGCCAGCGGTACGCAGGGACATGGCTACACCTTC.

This sequence joins TRBV6-1 and TRBJ2-7; 7 nucleotides match TRBD1. Germline V gene lookup returns CDR1 MNHNS and CDR2 SASEGT. After removal of 6 bases from V and 3 bases from J, the junction contained 11 bases not matched to a gene. This CDR3 comprises 15 residues. CDR3 residues: CASRRGRDRSYEQYF. For the CDR3, the DNA is TGTGCCAGCAGGAGGGGCCGGGACAGAAGCTACGAGCAGTACTTC.

This clonotype was observed at least ten times. This chain uses TRBV4-1 with TRBJ2-3; D unresolved. The CDR3 sequence is 13 residues long. Germline V lookup: CDR1 MGHRA, CDR2 YSYEKL. V lost 2 bases and J lost 5, with 8 bases in between. The CDR3 DNA sequence: TGCGCCAGCAGCCAACAGGTTCGAGATACGCAGTATTTT. Translation gives CASSQQVRDTQYF.

This clonotype was counted many times. The chain combines TRBV7-8 with TRBJ2-7; possible D gene TRBD2, 5 bases. CDR3 size: 12 residues. In germline, CDR1 is SGHVS, CDR2 FQNEAQ. V was trimmed by 3 bases and J by 4 bases, leaving 7 bases between them. The CDR3 DNA is TGTGCCAGCAGCTTTACGGGATACGAGCAGTACTTC. This sequence encodes CASSFTGYEQYF.

CDR3 residues: CASSSFGGQETQYF. The CDR3 DNA reads TGTGCCAGCAGCTCCTTTGGGGGACAAGAGACCCAGTACTTC. The rearrangement uses TRBV7-9 and TRBJ2-5; D is perhaps TRBD1 or TRBD2 (5 bases each). V gave up 4 bases and J gave up 2 bases, with 11 bases separating them. Germline V gene data show CDR1 as SEHNR and CDR2 as FQNEAQ (reference sequence). The CDR3 covers 14 residues.

The chain carries TRBV12-3 or TRBV12-4 and TRBJ2-2; TRBD2 aligns across 9 bases. Trimming removed 5 bases from V and 6 bases from J; junction bases left unmatched: 19. The CDR3 has 19 residues. The CDR3 bases are TGTGCCAGCAGTAGGGCGGGGGGGCCCCCCTTCGGTTTTGCCGGGGAGCTGTTTTTT. Translation gives CASSRAGGPPFGFAGELFF.

This clonotype was picked up many times. The rearrangement links TRBV2 to TRBJ1-1; D is ambiguous. Trimming left V 4 bases short and J 8 bases short, with 8 bases between. The CDR3 has 11 amino acids. Germline V CDR1 and CDR2: SNHLY, FYNNEI. The DNA of the CDR3 is TGTGCCAGCAGTGGATACGGCGAAGCTTTCTTT. It codes for CASSGYGEAFF.

This clonotype was seen many times. The chain carries TRBV11-2 and TRBJ2-7; TRBD1 agrees at 10 bases. The CDR3 runs 15 residues. Per germline, CDR1 SGHAT and CDR2 FQNNGV. The trim removed 7 bases at V and 9 bases at J, leaving 15 bases unmatched. DNA of the CDR3: TGTGCCAGCAACGACCGGGACAGGGGCAATGTGGTGCAGTACTTC. This translates into CASNDRDRGNVVQYF.

At least ten counts were recorded for this clonotype. This chain connects TRBV2 to TRBJ2-5; D is possibly TRBD1 (6 bases). The CDR3 totals 14 residues. CDR1 and CDR2 (germline): SNHLY, FYNNEI. Trimming cost V 5 bases and J 4 bases, with 14 bases left between them. The CDR3 here is CASSKQGNPETQYF. DNA for the CDR3: TGTGCCAGCAGTAAACAGGGTAATCCAGAGACCCAGTACTTC.